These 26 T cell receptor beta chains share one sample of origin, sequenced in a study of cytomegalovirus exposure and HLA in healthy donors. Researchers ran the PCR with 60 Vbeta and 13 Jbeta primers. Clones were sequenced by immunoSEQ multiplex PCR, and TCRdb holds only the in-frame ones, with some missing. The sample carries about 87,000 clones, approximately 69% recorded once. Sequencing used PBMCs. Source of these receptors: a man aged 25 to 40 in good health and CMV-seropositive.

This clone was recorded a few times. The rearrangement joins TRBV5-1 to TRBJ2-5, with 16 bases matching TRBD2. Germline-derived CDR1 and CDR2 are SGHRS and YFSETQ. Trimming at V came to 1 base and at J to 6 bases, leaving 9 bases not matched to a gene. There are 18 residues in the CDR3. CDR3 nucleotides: TGCGCCAGCAGCTTGAGTTTCGGGACTAGCGGGGGGGGGAAGACCCAGTACTTC. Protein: CASSLSFGTSGGGKTQYF.

The CDR3 here is CSVEQIASEKLFF. The CDR3 bases are TGCAGCGTTGAGCAAATAGCCTCTGAAAAACTGTTTTTT. J is TRBJ1-4 and V is TRBV29-1; no clear D. Germline loops: CDR1 SQVTM, CDR2 ANQGSEA. Trimming cost V 3 bases and J 7 bases, with 12 bases left between them. The CDR3 length is 13 residues.

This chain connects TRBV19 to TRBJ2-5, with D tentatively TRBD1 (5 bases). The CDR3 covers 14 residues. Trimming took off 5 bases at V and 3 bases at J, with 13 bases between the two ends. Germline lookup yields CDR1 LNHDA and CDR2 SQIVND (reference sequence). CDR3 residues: CASSAISREETQYF. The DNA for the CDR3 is TGTGCCAGTAGTGCCATCTCCAGGGAAGAGACCCAGTACTTC. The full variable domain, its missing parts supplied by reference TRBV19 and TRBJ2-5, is DGGITQSPKYLFRKEGQNVTLSCEQNLNHDAMYWYRQDPGQGLRLIYYSQIVNDFQKGDIAEGYSVSREKKESFPLTVTSAQKNPTAFYLCASSAISREETQYFGPGTRLLVL.

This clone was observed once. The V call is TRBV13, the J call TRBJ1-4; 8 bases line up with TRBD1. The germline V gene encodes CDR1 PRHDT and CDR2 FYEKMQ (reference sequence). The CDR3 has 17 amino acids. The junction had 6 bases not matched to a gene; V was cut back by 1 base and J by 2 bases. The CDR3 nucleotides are TGTGCCAGCAGCTTAGTATCGGACAGGGACACTAATGAAAAACTGTTTTTT. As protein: CASSLVSDRDTNEKLFF.

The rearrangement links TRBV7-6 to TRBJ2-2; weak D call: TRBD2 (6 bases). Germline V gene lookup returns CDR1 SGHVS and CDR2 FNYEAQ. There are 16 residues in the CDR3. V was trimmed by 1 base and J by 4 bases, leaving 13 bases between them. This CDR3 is CASSLDVGEVTGELFF. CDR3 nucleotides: TGTGCCAGCAGCTTAGACGTAGGGGAGGTCACCGGGGAGCTGTTTTTT.

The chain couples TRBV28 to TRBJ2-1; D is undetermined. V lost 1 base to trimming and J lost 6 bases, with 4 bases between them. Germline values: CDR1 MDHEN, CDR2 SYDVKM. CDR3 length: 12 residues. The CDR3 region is CASSLLRNEQFF. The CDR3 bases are TGTGCCAGCAGTTTATTGCGCAATGAGCAGTTCTTC.

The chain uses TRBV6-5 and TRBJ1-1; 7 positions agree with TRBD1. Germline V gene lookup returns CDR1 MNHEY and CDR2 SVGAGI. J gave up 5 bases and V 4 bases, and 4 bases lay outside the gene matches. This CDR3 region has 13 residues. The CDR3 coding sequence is TGTGCCAGCAGTTCAACAGGGGAAACTGAAGCTTTCTTT. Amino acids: CASSSTGETEAFF.

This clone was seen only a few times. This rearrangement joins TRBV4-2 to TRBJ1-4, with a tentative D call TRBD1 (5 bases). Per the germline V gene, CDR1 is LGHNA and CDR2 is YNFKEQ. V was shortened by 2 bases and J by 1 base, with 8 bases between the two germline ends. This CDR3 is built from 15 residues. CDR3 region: CASSQIQGTNEKLFF. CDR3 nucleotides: TGTGCCAGCAGCCAAATTCAGGGAACTAATGAAAAACTGTTTTTT.

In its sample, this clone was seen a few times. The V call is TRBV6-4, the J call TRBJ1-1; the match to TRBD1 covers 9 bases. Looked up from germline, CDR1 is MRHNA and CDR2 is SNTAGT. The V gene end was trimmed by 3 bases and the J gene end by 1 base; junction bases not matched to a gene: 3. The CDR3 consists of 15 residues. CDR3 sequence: CASSERTGANTEAFF. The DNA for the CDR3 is TGTGCCAGCAGTGAGAGGACAGGGGCGAACACTGAAGCTTTCTTT.

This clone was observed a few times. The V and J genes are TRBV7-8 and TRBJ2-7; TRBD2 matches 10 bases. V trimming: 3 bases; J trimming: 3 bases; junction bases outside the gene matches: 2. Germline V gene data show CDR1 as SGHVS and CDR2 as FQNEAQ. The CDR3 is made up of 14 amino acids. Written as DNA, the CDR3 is TGTGCCAGCAGCTTGGGGACTAGCGACTACGAGCAGTACTTC. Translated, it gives CASSLGTSDYEQYF.

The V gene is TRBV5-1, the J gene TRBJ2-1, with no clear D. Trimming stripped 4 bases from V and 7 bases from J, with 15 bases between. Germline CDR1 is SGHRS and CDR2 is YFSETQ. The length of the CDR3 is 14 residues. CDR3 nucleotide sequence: TGCGCCAGCAGCCGCCAGAATCAGAGGAATGAGCAGTTCTTC. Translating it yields CASSRQNQRNEQFF.

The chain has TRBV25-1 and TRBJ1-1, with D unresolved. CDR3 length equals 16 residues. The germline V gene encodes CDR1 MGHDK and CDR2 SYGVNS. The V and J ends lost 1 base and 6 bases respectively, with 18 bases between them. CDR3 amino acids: CASSELAGTVSAEAFF. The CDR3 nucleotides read TGTGCCAGCAGTGAATTGGCAGGAACAGTGTCTGCTGAAGCTTTCTTT. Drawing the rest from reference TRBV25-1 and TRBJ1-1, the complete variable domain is EADIYQTPRYLVIGTGKKITLECSQTMGHDKMYWYQQDPGMELHLIHYSYGVNSTEKGDLSSESTVSRIRTEHFPLTLESARPSHTSQYLCASSELAGTVSAEAFFGQGTRLTVV.

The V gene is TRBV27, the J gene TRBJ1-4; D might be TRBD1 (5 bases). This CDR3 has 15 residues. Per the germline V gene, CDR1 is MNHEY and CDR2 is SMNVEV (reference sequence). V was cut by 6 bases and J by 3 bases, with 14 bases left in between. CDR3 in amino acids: CASSPGPGANEKLFF. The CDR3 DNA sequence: TGTGCCAGCAGCCCAGGGCCGGGAGCTAATGAAAAACTGTTTTTT.

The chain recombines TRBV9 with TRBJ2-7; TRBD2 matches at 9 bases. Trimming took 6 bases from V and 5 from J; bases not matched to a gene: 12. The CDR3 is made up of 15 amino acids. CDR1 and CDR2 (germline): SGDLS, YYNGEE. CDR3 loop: CASTISGRRIDEQYF. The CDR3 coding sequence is TGTGCCAGCACTATAAGCGGGAGGAGAATCGACGAGCAGTACTTC.

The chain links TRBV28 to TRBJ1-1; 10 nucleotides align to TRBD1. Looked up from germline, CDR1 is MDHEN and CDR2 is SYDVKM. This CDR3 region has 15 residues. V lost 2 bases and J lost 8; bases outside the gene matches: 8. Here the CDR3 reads CASSLQIGDRGEAFF. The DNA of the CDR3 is TGTGCCAGCAGTTTACAGATCGGGGACAGGGGCGAAGCTTTCTTT.

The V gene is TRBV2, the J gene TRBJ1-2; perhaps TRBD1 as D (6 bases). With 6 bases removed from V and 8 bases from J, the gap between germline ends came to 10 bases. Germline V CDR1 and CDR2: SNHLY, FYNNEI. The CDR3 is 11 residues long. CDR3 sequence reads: CASRGTKGYTF. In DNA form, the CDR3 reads TGTGCCAGCAGAGGGACAAAAGGCTACACCTTC. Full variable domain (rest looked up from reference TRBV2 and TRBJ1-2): EPEVTQTPSHQVTQMGQEVILRCVPISNHLYFYWYRQILGQKVEFLVSFYNNEISEKSEIFDDQFSVERPDGSNFTLKIRSTKLEDSAMYFCASRGTKGYTFGSGTRLTVV.

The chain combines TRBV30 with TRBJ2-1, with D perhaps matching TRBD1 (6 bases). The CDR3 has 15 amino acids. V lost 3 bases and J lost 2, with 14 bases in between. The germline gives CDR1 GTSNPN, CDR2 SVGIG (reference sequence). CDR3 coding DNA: TGTGCCTGGAGCCTGGGACATTCCCCCTACAATGAGCAGTTCTTC. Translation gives CAWSLGHSPYNEQFF.

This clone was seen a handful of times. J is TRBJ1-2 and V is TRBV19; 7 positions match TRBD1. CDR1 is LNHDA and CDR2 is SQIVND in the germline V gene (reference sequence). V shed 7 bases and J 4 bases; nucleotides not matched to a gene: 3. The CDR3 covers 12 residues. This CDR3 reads CASNDRAYGYTF. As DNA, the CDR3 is TGTGCCAGTAATGACAGGGCCTATGGCTACACCTTC.

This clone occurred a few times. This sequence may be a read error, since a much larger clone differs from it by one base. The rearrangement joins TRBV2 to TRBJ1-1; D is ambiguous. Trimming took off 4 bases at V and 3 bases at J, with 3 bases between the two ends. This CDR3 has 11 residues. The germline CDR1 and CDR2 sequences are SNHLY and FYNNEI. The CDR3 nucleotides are TGTGCCAGCAGTGCTTACACTGAAGCTTTCTTT. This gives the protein CASSAYTEAFF.

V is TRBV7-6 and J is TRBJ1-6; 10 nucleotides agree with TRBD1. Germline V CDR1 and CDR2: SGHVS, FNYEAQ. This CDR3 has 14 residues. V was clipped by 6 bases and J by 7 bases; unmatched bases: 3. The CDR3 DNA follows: TGTGCCAGCAGGACAGGGGGCAGGAATTCACCCCTCCACTTT. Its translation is CASRTGGRNSPLHF.

CDR3: CASSLPGRGGAHGELFF. The CDR3 bases are TGTGCCAGCAGCTTACCCGGGCGCGGGGGGGCTCACGGGGAGCTGTTTTTT. The genes are TRBV7-3 and TRBJ2-2, with 9 nucleotides matching TRBD2. CDR1 is SGHTA, CDR2 FQGTGA, per germline. With V trimmed by 2 bases and J by 7 bases, 11 bases remained unmatched. The CDR3 spans 17 residues.

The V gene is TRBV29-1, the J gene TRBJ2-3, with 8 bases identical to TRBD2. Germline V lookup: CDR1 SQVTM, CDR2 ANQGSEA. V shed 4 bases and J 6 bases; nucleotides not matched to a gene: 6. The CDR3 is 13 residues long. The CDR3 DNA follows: TGCAGCGTTGTTAGCGGGGCTAGTGATACGCAGTATTTT. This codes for CSVVSGASDTQYF.

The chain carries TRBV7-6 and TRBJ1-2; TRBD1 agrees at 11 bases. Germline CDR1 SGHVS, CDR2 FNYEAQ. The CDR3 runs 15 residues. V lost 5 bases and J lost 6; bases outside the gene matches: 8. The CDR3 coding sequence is TGTGCCAGCAGCAATCCGGGACAGGGGGAAGATGGCTACACCTTC. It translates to CASSNPGQGEDGYTF.

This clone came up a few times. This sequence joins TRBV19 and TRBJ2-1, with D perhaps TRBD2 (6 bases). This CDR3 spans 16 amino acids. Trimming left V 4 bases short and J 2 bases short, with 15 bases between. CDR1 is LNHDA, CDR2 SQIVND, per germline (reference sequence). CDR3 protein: CASSKIRDSAYNEQFF. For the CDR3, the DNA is TGTGCCAGTAGTAAAATTCGGGACTCCGCCTACAATGAGCAGTTCTTC.

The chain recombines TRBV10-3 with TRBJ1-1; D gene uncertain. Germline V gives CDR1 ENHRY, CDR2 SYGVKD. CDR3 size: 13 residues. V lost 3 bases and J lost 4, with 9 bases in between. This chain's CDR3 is CAISDDSATEAFF. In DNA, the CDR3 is TGTGCCATCAGTGATGATAGTGCCACTGAAGCTTTCTTT.

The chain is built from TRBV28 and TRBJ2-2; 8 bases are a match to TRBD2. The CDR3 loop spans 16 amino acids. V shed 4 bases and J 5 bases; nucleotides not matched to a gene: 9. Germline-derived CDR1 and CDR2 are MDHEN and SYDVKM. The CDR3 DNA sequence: TGTGCCAGCAGTTCCCTAACTAGCGGAGGGACCGGGGAGCTGTTTTTT. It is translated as CASSSLTSGGTGELFF.